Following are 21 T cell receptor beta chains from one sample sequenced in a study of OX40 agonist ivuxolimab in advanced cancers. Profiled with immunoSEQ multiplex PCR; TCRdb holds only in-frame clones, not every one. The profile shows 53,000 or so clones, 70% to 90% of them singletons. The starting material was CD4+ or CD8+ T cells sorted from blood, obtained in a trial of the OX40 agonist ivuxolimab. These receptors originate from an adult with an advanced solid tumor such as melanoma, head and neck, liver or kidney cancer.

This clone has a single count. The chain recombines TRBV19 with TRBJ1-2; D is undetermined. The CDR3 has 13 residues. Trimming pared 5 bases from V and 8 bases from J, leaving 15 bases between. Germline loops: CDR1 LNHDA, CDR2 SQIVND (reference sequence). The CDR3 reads CASSGLSQSGYTF. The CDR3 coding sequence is TGTGCCAGTAGTGGACTATCTCAGTCAGGCTACACCTTC.

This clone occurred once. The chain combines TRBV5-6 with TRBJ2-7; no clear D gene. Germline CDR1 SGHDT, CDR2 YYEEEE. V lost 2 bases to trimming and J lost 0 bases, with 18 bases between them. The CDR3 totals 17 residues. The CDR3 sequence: CASSFLPGPTYSYEQYF. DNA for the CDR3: TGTGCCAGCAGCTTCTTACCCGGGCCAACTTACTCCTACGAGCAGTACTTC.

The chain's CDR3 is CASSQDRAGGGKQYF. The CDR3 coding sequence is TGCGCCAGCAGCCAAGATAGGGCAGGGGGCGGAAAGCAGTACTTC. The chain is built from TRBV4-1 and TRBJ2-5, with 8 bases identical to TRBD1. Trimming at V came to 0 bases and at J to 11 bases, leaving 11 bases not matched to a gene. The V gene's germline CDR1 is MGHRA and CDR2 YSYEKL. The CDR3 has 15 residues.

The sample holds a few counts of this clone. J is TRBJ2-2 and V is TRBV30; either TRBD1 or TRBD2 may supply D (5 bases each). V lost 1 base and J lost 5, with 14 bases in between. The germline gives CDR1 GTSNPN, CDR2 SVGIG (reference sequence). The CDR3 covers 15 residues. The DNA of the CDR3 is TGTGCCTGGAGTGGATGGGGCGAGGGAACCGGGGAGCTGTTTTTT. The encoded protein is CAWSGWGEGTGELFF.

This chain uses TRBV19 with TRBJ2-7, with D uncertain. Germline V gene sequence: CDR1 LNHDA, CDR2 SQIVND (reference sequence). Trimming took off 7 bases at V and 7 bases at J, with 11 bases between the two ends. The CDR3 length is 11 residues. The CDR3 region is CASTSLGEQYF. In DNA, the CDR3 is TGTGCCAGTACCTCACTGGGGGAGCAGTACTTC.

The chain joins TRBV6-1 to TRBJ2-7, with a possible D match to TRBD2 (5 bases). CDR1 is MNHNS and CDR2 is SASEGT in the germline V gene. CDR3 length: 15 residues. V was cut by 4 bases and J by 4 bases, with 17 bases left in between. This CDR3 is CASSGRAETRYEQYF. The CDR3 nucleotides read TGTGCCAGCAGTGGCCGCGCCGAAACTAGATACGAGCAGTACTTC.

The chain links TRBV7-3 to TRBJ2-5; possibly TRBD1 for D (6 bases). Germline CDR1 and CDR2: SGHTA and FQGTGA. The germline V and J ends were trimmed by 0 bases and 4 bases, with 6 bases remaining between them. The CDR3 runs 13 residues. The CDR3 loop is CASSLTGAETQYF. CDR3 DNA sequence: TGTGCCAGCAGCTTAACGGGGGCAGAGACCCAGTACTTC.

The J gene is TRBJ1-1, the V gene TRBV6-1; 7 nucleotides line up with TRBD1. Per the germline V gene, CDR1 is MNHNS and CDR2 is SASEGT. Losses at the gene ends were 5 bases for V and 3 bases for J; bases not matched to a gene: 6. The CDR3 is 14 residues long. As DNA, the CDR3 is TGTGCCAGCAGTCGGGTCGACAGGGACACTGAAGCTTTCTTT. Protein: CASSRVDRDTEAFF.

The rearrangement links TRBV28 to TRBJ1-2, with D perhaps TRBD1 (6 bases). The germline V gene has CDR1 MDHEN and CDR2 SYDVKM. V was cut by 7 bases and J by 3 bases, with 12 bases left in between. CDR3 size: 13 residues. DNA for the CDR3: TGTGCCAGCACCTTGGGGGGCGACTATGGCTACACCTTC. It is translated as CASTLGGDYGYTF.

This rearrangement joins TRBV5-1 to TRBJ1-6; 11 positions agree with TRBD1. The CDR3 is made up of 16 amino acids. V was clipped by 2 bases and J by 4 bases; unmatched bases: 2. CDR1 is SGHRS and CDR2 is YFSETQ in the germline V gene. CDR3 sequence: CASSFGTGGYNSPLHF. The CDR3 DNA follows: TGCGCCAGCAGCTTCGGGACAGGGGGATATAATTCACCCCTCCACTTT.

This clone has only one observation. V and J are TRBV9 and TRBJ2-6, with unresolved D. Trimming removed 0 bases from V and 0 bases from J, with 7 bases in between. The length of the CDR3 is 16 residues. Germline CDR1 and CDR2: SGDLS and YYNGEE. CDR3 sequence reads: CASSVGGTSGANVLTF. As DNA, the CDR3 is TGTGCCAGCAGCGTAGGGGGTACCTCTGGGGCCAACGTCCTGACTTTC.

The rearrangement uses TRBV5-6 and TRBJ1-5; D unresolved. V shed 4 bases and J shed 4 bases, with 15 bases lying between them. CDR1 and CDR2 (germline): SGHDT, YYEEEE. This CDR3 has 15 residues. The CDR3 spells CASSRTPPGNQPQHF. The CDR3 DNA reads TGTGCCAGCAGCCGGACGCCTCCGGGAAATCAGCCCCAGCATTTT.

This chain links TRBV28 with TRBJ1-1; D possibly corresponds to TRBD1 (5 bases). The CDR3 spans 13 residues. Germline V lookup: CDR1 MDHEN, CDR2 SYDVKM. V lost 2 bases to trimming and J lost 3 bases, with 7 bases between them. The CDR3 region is CASSLRQHTEAFF. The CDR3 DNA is TGTGCCAGCAGTTTAAGACAGCACACTGAAGCTTTCTTT.

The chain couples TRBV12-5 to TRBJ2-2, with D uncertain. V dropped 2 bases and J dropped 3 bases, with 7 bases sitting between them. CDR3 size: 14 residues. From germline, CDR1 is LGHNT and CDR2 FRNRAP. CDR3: CASGLSGYTGELFF. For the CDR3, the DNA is TGTGCTAGTGGTTTGTCCGGGTACACCGGGGAGCTGTTTTTT.

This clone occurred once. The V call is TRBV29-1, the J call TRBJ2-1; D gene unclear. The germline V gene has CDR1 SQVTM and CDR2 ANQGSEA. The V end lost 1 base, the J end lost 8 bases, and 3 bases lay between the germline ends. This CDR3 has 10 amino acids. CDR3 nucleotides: TGCAGCGTTGAAGGGGATGAGCAGTTCTTC. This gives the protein CSVEGDEQFF.

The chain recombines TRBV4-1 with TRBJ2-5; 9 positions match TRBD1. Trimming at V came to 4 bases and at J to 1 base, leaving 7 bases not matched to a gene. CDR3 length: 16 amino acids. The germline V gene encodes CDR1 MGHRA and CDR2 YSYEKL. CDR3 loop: CASSPSYRGRQETQYF. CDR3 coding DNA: TGCGCCAGCAGCCCGTCGTACAGGGGGCGCCAAGAGACCCAGTACTTC.

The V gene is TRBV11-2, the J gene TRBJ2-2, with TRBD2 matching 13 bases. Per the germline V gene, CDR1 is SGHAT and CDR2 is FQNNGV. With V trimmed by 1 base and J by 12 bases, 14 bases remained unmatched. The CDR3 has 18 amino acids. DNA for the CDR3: TGTGCCAGCAGCTTAGCTACTAGCGGGGGGGCTTCCCCGCAGAAGCTGTTTTTT. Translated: CASSLATSGGASPQKLFF.

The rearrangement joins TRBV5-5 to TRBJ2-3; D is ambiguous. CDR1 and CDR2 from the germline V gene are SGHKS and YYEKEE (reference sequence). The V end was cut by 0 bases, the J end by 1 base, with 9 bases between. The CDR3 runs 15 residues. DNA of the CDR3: TGTGCCAGCAGCTTGGATACCGACGGCACAGATACGCAGTATTTT. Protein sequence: CASSLDTDGTDTQYF.

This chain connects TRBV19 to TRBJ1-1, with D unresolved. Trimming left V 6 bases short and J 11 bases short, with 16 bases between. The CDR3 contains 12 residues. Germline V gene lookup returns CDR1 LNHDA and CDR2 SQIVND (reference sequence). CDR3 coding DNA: TGTGCCAGTAGAAGGGAGAATAAGGTGGCTTTCTTT. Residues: CASRRENKVAFF.

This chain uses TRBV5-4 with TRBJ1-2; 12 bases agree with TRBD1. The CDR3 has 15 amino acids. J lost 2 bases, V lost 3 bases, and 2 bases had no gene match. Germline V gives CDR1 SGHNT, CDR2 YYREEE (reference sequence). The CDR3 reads CASSSGTGGNYGYTF. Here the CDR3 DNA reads TGTGCCAGCAGCTCCGGGACAGGGGGCAACTATGGCTACACCTTC. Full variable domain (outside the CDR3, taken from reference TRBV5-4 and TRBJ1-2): ETGVTQSPTHLIKTRGQQVTLRCSSQSGHNTVSWYQQALGQGPQFIFQYYREEENGRGNFPPRFSGLQFPNYSSELNVNALELDDSALYLCASSSGTGGNYGYTFGSGTRLTVV.

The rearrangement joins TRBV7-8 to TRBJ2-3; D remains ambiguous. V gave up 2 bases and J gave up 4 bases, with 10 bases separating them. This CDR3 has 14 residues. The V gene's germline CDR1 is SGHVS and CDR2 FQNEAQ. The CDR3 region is CASSLTVGSDTQYF. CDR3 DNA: TGTGCCAGCAGCTTAACTGTGGGTTCAGATACGCAGTATTTT.